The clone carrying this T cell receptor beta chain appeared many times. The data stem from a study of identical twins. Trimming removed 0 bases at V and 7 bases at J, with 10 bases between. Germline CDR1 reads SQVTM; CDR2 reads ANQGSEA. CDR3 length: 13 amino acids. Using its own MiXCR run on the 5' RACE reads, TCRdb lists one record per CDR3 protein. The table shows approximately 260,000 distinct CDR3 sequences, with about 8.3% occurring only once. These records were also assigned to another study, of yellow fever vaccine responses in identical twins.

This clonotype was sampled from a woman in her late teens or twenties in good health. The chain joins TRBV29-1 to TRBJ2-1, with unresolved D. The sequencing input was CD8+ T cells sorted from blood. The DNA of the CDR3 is TGCAGCGTTGAAGATCGAATAGGGAATGAGCAGTTCTTC. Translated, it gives CSVEDRIGNEQFF.